This T cell receptor beta chain was identified during a study of blood T cell repertoires in COVID-19. Study as a whole: The United States, Italy and Spain were the sources of the acute and convalescent COVID-19 samples. The cDNA or gDNA used as material had been derived from T cells, B-cell-depleted T cells, or PBMCs.

In this sample, this clone turned up a few times. Under the authors' procedure: For nucleated cells, counts were estimated from reference gene primer amplification. Using immunoSEQ multiplex PCR, the repertoire was profiled, and TCRdb retains in-frame clones only, with some absent. The DNA gave D and trimming, while V, J and clone size come from that table. This sample has some 370,000 clones, with around 89% found just once. The V gene lost 3 bases and the J gene lost 3 bases, with 9 bases spanning the gap. The CDR3 length is 14 residues. Germline V CDR1 and CDR2: SGHDN, FVKESK. The clonotype was recovered from a man in his late teens or twenties with active or convalescent COVID-19. Input material: peripheral blood. The chain couples TRBV14 to TRBJ2-1; D is possibly TRBD2 (5 bases). The CDR3 bases are TGTGCCAGCAGCCAGGTGACTAACTACAATGAGCAGTTCTTC. Protein product: CASSQVTNYNEQFF.